This T cell receptor beta chain was obtained from a study of T cell clones after liver transplantation. Study background: Subjects received no induction therapy and standard immunosuppression until randomization at 12-24 months post-transplant.

The method was immunoSEQ multiplex PCR; TCRdb's version includes in-frame clones alone and lacks a portion of them. Here the sample spans approximately 18,000 clones, 80% being singletons. The CDR3 runs 13 residues. The germline V gene encodes CDR1 LGHNA and CDR2 YNFKEQ. The germline V and J ends were trimmed by 2 bases and 4 bases, with 9 bases remaining between them. The material was CD8+ T cells from blood, obtained less than 50 months after liver transplant. This TCR came from a human patient who received a liver transplant. Among the T cells, some may be from the graft donor. This rearrangement joins TRBV4-2 to TRBJ2-7; TRBD1 or TRBD2 may be the D gene (5 bases each). The CDR3 coding sequence is TGTGCCAGCAGCCAACATGGGGGTTACGAGCAGTACTTC. Amino acids: CASSQHGGYEQYF.